The 3 T cell receptor beta chains given below trace back to one sample, sequenced in a study of beta chain features in type 1 diabetes. General study points: For Type 1 diabetes patients, all four CD4+ subsets carried TCRB CDR3s that were moderately but significantly shorter.

All of the isolated RNA was reverse transcribed, so expressed TCRB transcripts were sequenced. Data came from immunoSEQ multiplex PCR; TCRdb stores just in-frame clones and leaves some out. The sample comprises 600,000 to 750,000 clones, around 11% of which are singletons, and more than 0.1% rests with the top ten. The antigens of these receptors remain unknown. The sample comprised naive CD4+ T cells from blood. Receptors were obtained from a man younger than 45 with type 1 diabetes.

The rearrangement links TRBV9 to TRBJ2-5; D is ambiguous. CDR3 length: 14 amino acids. Per the germline V gene, CDR1 is SGDLS and CDR2 is YYNGEE. V lost 1 base and J lost 3, with 10 bases in between. The CDR3 is CASSVSLNEETQYF. Written as DNA, the CDR3 is TGTGCCAGCAGCGTAAGTCTAAATGAAGAGACCCAGTACTTC.

V usage is TRBV4-3 and J usage is TRBJ1-1, with 9 bases matching TRBD1. Germline V lookup: CDR1 LGHNA, CDR2 YSLEER. V shed 3 bases, J shed 3 bases, and the junction held 8 bases outside the gene matches. The CDR3 is 16 residues long. The CDR3 DNA sequence: TGCGCCAGCAGCCAGGCAGGACAGGGGAAGTACACTGAAGCTTTCTTT. Protein: CASSQAGQGKYTEAFF.

This clone has more than one count but fewer than ten. CDR3 sequence: CAISESGTAYEQYF. CDR3 DNA: TGTGCCATCAGTGAGTCCGGGACAGCATACGAGCAGTACTTC. The chain couples TRBV10-3 to TRBJ2-7; 7 bases are shared with TRBD1. The CDR3 runs 14 residues. The germline V gene has CDR1 ENHRY and CDR2 SYGVKD. V lost 0 bases and J lost 4; bases outside the gene matches: 3.